A selection of T cell receptor beta chains follows, all from one sample in a study of T-cell memory formation after mild COVID-19. TCRdb independently ran MiXCR on the 5' RACE reads; one entry per CDR3 protein. Of under 550,000 distinct CDR3 sequences detected, roughly 20% appear once; the ten largest clones hold 10% to 15%. Input material: PBMCs or a T cell subset sorted from them (not recorded which). The source of these receptors is an adult woman who had mild COVID-19 (a few samples of this study predate the infection). Cell type and time point are not known. Both conserved end residues are part of each CDR3. Fields, in order: CDR3 DNA, CDR3 protein, J gene, clone size, V gene, D gene. A D gene is named only where the DNA matches it firmly. Some rows mark clone size as missing; the rest say once, few, many or name a class of expanded clone.

cdr3_nt: TGTGCCATCAGTGCGGGGGGACTAGCGGGGACCGAGGATGAGCAGTTCTTC
cdr3_aa: CAISAGGLAGTEDEQFF
j_call: TRBJ2-1
clone_size: .
v_call: TRBV10-3
d_call: TRBD2

cdr3_nt: TGTGCCAGCAGCTCAAACAGGAACACCGGGGAGCTGTTTTTT
cdr3_aa: CASSSNRNTGELFF
j_call: TRBJ2-2
clone_size: .
v_call: TRBV7-3
d_call: .

cdr3_nt: TGTGCCAGCAGCCCCGTCCGAGCACTAGATACGCAGTATTTT
cdr3_aa: CASSPVRALDTQYF
j_call: TRBJ2-3
clone_size: few
v_call: TRBV11-2
d_call: .

cdr3_nt: TGTGCCAGCGCCCCCGGGGACGGGGAGCTGTTTTTT
cdr3_aa: CASAPGDGELFF
j_call: TRBJ2-2
clone_size: .
v_call: TRBV12-3/TRBV12-4
d_call: .

cdr3_nt: TGCAGTGCTAAGACTAGCGGCTCCTCACGGGCAGATACGCAGTATTTT
cdr3_aa: CSAKTSGSSRADTQYF
j_call: TRBJ2-3
clone_size: few
v_call: TRBV20-1
d_call: TRBD2

cdr3_nt: TGTGCCATCAGTCCTAGCGGGGGGGCCCGGAGCACAGATACGCAGTATTTT
cdr3_aa: CAISPSGGARSTDTQYF
j_call: TRBJ2-3
clone_size: .
v_call: TRBV10-3
d_call: TRBD2

cdr3_nt: TGCAGTGCTAGTAAGTCCGTGAATAGCAATCAGCCCCAGCATTTT
cdr3_aa: CSASKSVNSNQPQHF
j_call: TRBJ1-5
clone_size: few
v_call: TRBV20-1
d_call: .

cdr3_nt: TGTGCCAGCAGAAAGGAGGCTAGCGGGGGGTACAATGAGCAGTTCTTC
cdr3_aa: CASRKEASGGYNEQFF
j_call: TRBJ2-1
clone_size: .
v_call: TRBV2
d_call: TRBD2

cdr3_nt: TGTGCCAGCAGGCCCGCTAACTATGGCTACACCTTC
cdr3_aa: CASRPANYGYTF
j_call: TRBJ1-2
clone_size: .
v_call: TRBV9
d_call: .

cdr3_nt: TGCAGTGCTAGGTTCGCGGGAGTATCCGAGCAGTACTTC
cdr3_aa: CSARFAGVSEQYF
j_call: TRBJ2-7
clone_size: few
v_call: TRBV20-1
d_call: TRBD2

cdr3_nt: TGTGCCACCAGTGATCCCGGGACTAGCGACACAGATACGCAGTATTTT
cdr3_aa: CATSDPGTSDTDTQYF
j_call: TRBJ2-3
clone_size: .
v_call: TRBV24-1
d_call: TRBD2

cdr3_nt: TGTGCCAGCAGTTTTAGTGAAATCCGCTGGGCCAAAAACATTCAGTACTTC
cdr3_aa: CASSFSEIRWAKNIQYF
j_call: TRBJ2-4
clone_size: .
v_call: TRBV12-3/TRBV12-4
d_call: .

cdr3_nt: TGTGCCATCAGCCCGGGGGGGGGATTAAACATTCAGTACTTC
cdr3_aa: CAISPGGGLNIQYF
j_call: TRBJ2-4
clone_size: .
v_call: TRBV10-3
d_call: TRBD2

cdr3_nt: TGTGCCACCATGGCAGGCCTCGATTCACCCCTCCACTTT
cdr3_aa: CATMAGLDSPLHF
j_call: TRBJ1-6
clone_size: many
v_call: TRBV24-1
d_call: .

cdr3_nt: TGCGCCAGCAGCCAAGAGGCCGGGTTCGAAGCTTTCTTT
cdr3_aa: CASSQEAGFEAFF
j_call: TRBJ1-1
clone_size: .
v_call: TRBV4-3
d_call: .